This T cell receptor beta chain derives from a study of CD8 T cells in ankylosing spondylitis. Overall study findings and caveats: Reportedly, matched ankylosing spondylitis synovial fluid was significantly enriched for disease-linked clones. Seemingly distinctive of ankylosing spondylitis blood was a TCR beta motif formed by eight highly homologous variants.

Worth noting for this clonotype: Its antigen remains unknown.

Making use of molecular barcodes, quantitative 5'-RACE generated TCR beta libraries. Via MiXCR, TCRdb re-called the 5' RACE reads, giving one row per CDR3 protein. The sample includes a few hundred thousand distinct CDR3 sequences, less than 25% of them seen just once. Sequencing used blood, either unsorted or a sorted T cell fraction (not recorded which). This sequence originates from a female donor with ankylosing spondylitis or in good health (not recorded which).

The CDR3: CASSSTLAGTTPRREQFF. The CDR3 nucleotides are TGCGCCAGCAGCTCCACCTTAGCGGGGACGACCCCTCGGAGGGAGCAGTTCTTC. The chain joins TRBV5-1 to TRBJ2-1, with TRBD2 identical over 8 bases. The CDR3 is 18 residues long. CDR1 and CDR2 from the germline V gene are SGHRS and YFSETQ. Losses at the gene ends were 3 bases for V and 10 bases for J; bases not matched to a gene: 21.